The 20 T cell receptor beta chains below come from one sample, sequenced in a study of low-dose radiotherapy and immunotherapy resistance in tumors. First-strand cDNA used TRAV- and TRBV-specific primers, covering alpha and beta chains. Over 20 PCR cycles, TCRs were amplified from a constant-region primer and V-primer adapter. Each CDR3 protein gets one entry after TCRdb re-called the reads with MiXCR. The sample lists fewer than 110,000 distinct CDR3 sequences; 20% to 25% were seen once. Time point described: after trial treatment. Treatment: LDRT plus nivolumab, ipilimumab, low-dose cyclophosphamide and aspirin (RACIN trial). Here the sequenced sample was PBMCs, taken after low-dose radiotherapy plus immunotherapy. Receptors were obtained from a male donor with prostate cancer.

Many counts were recorded for this clonotype. J is TRBJ2-3 and V is TRBV20-1, with 11 nucleotides matching TRBD2. J lost 6 bases, V lost 2 bases, and 7 bases had no gene match. CDR1 and CDR2 from the germline V gene are DFQATT and SNEGSKA (reference sequence). This CDR3 has 15 amino acids. The CDR3 is CSARNYLAGGDTQYF. In nucleotides, the CDR3 is TGCAGTGCTAGAAATTATCTAGCGGGGGGCGATACGCAGTATTTT.

This clonotype was detected many times. The V call is TRBV7-9, the J call TRBJ1-3; the D gene is possibly TRBD1 (5 bases). Trimming shortened V by 7 bases and J by 8 bases, and 9 bases separated the two germline ends. This CDR3 has 11 amino acids. CDR1 is SEHNR and CDR2 is FQNEAQ in the germline V gene (reference sequence). DNA for the CDR3: TGTGCCAGCACAGGGAAATACACCATATATTTT. This translates into CASTGKYTIYF.

This clonotype occurred many times. The CDR3 is CASSVEAGQGLFF. CDR3 coding DNA: TGTGCCAGCAGTGTTGAAGCGGGACAGGGTCTGTTTTTT. The chain has TRBV6-2 or TRBV6-3 and TRBJ1-4, with 9 bases that match TRBD1. V lost 5 bases to trimming and J lost 14 bases; unmatched junction nucleotides: 9. The germline V gene has CDR1 MNHEY and CDR2 SVGEGT. The CDR3 is 13 residues long.

This clonotype was observed at least ten times. The chain links TRBV2 to TRBJ1-5, with 7 bases aligning to TRBD1. V lost 5 bases to trimming and J lost 4 bases; unmatched junction nucleotides: 8. The CDR3 has 15 amino acids. Germline V gene lookup returns CDR1 SNHLY and CDR2 FYNNEI. CDR3 sequence reads: CASSPRTGKNQPQHF. In DNA, the CDR3 is TGTGCCAGCAGTCCGAGGACAGGCAAAAATCAGCCCCAGCATTTT.

The sample holds many counts of this clonotype. The chain combines TRBV18 with TRBJ2-5, with 14 bases fitting TRBD2. The J segment lost 2 bases and the V segment lost 3 bases, leaving 11 bases of the junction unmatched. Per the germline V gene, CDR1 is KGHSH and CDR2 is LQKENI. The CDR3 sequence is 19 residues long. CDR3 loop: CASSPGGGLAGGRQETQYF. In DNA form, the CDR3 reads TGTGCCAGCTCACCTGGTGGAGGACTAGCGGGGGGCCGACAAGAGACCCAGTACTTC.

There are many counts of this clonotype. The chain is built from TRBV5-1 and TRBJ2-7, with 7 positions matching TRBD2. With V trimmed by 4 bases and J by 5 bases, 9 bases remained unmatched. The CDR3 covers 14 residues. Germline values: CDR1 SGHRS, CDR2 YFSETQ. CDR3 protein: CASSSGTQANEQYF. CDR3 sequence (DNA): TGCGCCAGCAGCAGCGGGACCCAGGCGAACGAGCAGTACTTC.

This clonotype has a count of ten or more. The rearrangement uses TRBV11-2 and TRBJ1-5; no clear D. The CDR3 runs 13 residues. The germline gives CDR1 SGHAT, CDR2 FQNNGV. V gave up 2 bases and J gave up 7 bases, with 9 bases separating them. The CDR3 DNA reads as TGTGCCAGCAGCTTAAACAGCGGGCAGCCCCAGCATTTT. Translation: CASSLNSGQPQHF.

This clonotype was seen repeatedly, ten times or more. The chain recombines TRBV12-3 or TRBV12-4 with TRBJ2-5, with unresolved D. CDR3 length equals 12 residues. The V and J ends lost 6 bases and 5 bases respectively, with 10 bases between them. The CDR3 sequence is CASSYGRETQYF. CDR3 DNA: TGTGCCAGCAGCTACGGAAGGGAGACCCAGTACTTC.

This clonotype was counted a single time. This is likely an artifact of a read error, given a far larger clone one base away. The chain carries TRBV7-8 and TRBJ2-7, with 15 bases aligning to TRBD2. The CDR3 has 15 residues. Trimming removed 5 bases from V and 7 bases from J; junction bases left unmatched: 6. The germline gives CDR1 SGHVS, CDR2 FQNEAQ. Here the CDR3 reads CASSPGTSGGNEQYF. The CDR3 nucleotides are TGTGCCAGCAGCCCCGGGACTAGCGGGGGGAATGAGCAGTACTTC.

Comment on this clonotype: A much larger clone differs from this one at a single base, so this may be a read error. The chain couples TRBV11-2 to TRBJ2-5; 16 bases match TRBD2. J was trimmed by 3 bases and V by 5 bases; bases with no gene match: 6. There are 17 residues in the CDR3. Looked up from germline, CDR1 is SGHAT and CDR2 is FQNNGV. This CDR3 reads CASSQMGLAGGKETQYF. As DNA, the CDR3 is TGTGCCAGCAGCCAAATGGGACTAGCGGGGGGGAAAGAGACCCAGTACTTC.

This clonotype occurred many times. The V gene is TRBV19, the J gene TRBJ1-6, with TRBD1 as a possible D gene (5 bases). The germline V and J ends were trimmed by 6 bases and 0 bases, with 12 bases remaining between them. Germline V gene data show CDR1 as LNHDA and CDR2 as SQIVND (reference sequence). The CDR3 loop spans 16 amino acids. CDR3 coding DNA: TGTGCCAGTAGCCGGGACTCTGGCTCCTATAATTCACCCCTCCACTTT. This translates into CASSRDSGSYNSPLHF.

The genes are TRBV7-2 and TRBJ1-6; the match to TRBD1 covers 8 bases. The CDR3 extends over 17 amino acids. V shed 7 bases, J shed 9 bases, and the junction held 17 bases outside the gene matches. Germline loops: CDR1 SGHTA, CDR2 FQGNSA. The CDR3 region has the DNA TGTGCCAGCATCCGCCGAGCAGGGACAGGAGTTTTTTCACCCCTCCACTTT. It encodes CASIRRAGTGVFSPLHF.

Remarks on this clonotype: A read error may be the cause here, since a much bigger clone is one base away. This chain uses TRBV6-5 with TRBJ2-1, with unresolved D. CDR1 is MNHEY and CDR2 is SVGAGI in the germline V gene. With 3 bases removed from V and 10 bases from J, the gap between germline ends came to 7 bases. The CDR3 runs to 11 residues. The CDR3 loop reads CASSYTKEQFF. CDR3 nucleotides: TGTGCCAGCAGTTATACCAAGGAGCAGTTCTTC.

The sample holds many counts of this clonotype. The chain joins TRBV11-2 to TRBJ2-1, with 7 bases that match TRBD1. CDR3 length: 13 residues. Unmatched junction bases numbered 2, after V lost 1 base and J lost 8 bases. CDR1 is SGHAT and CDR2 is FQNNGV in the germline V gene. The CDR3 DNA sequence: TGTGCCAGCAGCTTAGGAGGGACAGATGAGCAGTTCTTC. This encodes CASSLGGTDEQFF.

This clonotype was detected many times. The chain uses TRBV7-8 and TRBJ2-1; D is possibly TRBD2 (5 bases). V shed 4 bases and J shed 4 bases, with 11 bases lying between them. Germline V gene lookup returns CDR1 SGHVS and CDR2 FQNEAQ. The CDR3 consists of 14 residues. CDR3 nucleotide sequence: TGTGCCAGCAGCTCGGACTTAATGTACAATGAGCAGTTCTTC. This gives the protein CASSSDLMYNEQFF.

To note about this clonotype: A much larger clone lies a single base off, so this may be a read error. Here the CDR3 reads CSSQGALADTQYF. CDR3 coding DNA: TGTTCCAGCCAGGGGGCATTAGCGGATACGCAGTATTTT. The chain has TRBV19 and TRBJ2-3, with 8 bases that match TRBD1. The CDR3 covers 13 residues. Germline CDR1 and CDR2: LNHDA and SQIVND (reference sequence).

Many counts were recorded for this clonotype. The chain has TRBV5-1 and TRBJ2-7; TRBD1 might be the D (5 bases). The germline CDR1 and CDR2 sequences are SGHRS and YFSETQ. This CDR3 contains 16 residues. V shed 4 bases and J shed 4 bases, with 21 bases lying between them. The CDR3 DNA sequence: TGCGCCAGCAGCCTCCTCAAGGGGTCTCTCTGTTACGAGCAGTACTTC. Encoded protein: CASSLLKGSLCYEQYF. The variable domain in full, completed from reference TRBV5-1 and TRBJ2-7, reads KAGVTQTPRYLIKTRGQQVTLSCSPISGHRSVSWYQQTPGQGLQFLFEYFSETQRNKGNFPGRFSGRQFSNSRSEMNVSTLELGDSALYLCASSLLKGSLCYEQYFGPGTRLTVT.

This clonotype was counted many times. The chain uses TRBV6-1 and TRBJ2-7; D gene ambiguous. The CDR3 contains 11 residues. Trimming cost V 2 bases and J 2 bases, with 1 base left between them. The germline V gene has CDR1 MNHNS and CDR2 SASEGT. CDR3 bases: TGTGCCAGCAGTGAAACCTACGAGCAGTACTTC. Translation: CASSETYEQYF.

As for this clonotype: This likely stems from a read error, as it lies one base from a far larger clone. V usage is TRBV13 and J usage is TRBJ2-3; no definite D call. CDR1 PRHDT and CDR2 FYEKMQ come from the germline V gene (reference sequence). There are 12 residues in the CDR3. The DNA for the CDR3 is TGTGCCAGCAGCTTCCGCGGAGATTCGCAGTATTTT. Protein product: CASSFRGDSQYF.

This clonotype was recorded at least ten times. The chain combines TRBV5-1 with TRBJ2-2; D remains unclear. This CDR3 region has 13 residues. CDR1 is SGHRS, CDR2 YFSETQ, per germline. Trimming removed 0 bases from V and 7 bases from J, with 7 bases in between. Here the CDR3 reads CASSLAYGGELFF. Written as DNA, the CDR3 is TGCGCCAGCAGCTTGGCTTATGGCGGGGAGCTGTTTTTT.